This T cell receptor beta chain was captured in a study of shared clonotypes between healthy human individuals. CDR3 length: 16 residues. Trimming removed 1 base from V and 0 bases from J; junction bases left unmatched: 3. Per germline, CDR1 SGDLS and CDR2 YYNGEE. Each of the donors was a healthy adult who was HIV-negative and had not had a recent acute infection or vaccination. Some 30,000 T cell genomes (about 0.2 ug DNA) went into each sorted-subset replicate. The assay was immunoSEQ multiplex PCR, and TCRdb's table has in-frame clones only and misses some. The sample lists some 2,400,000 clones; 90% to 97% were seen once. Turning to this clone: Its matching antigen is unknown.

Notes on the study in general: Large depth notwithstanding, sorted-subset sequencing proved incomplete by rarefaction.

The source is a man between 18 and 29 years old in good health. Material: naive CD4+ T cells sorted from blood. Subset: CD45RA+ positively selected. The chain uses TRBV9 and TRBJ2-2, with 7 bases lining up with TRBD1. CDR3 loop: CASSVSGGPNTGELFF. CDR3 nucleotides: TGTGCCAGCAGCGTATCAGGGGGACCGAACACCGGGGAGCTGTTTTTT.